Listed here are 14 T cell receptor beta chains from one sample, sequenced in a study of CD8+CD57+ T cells in acquired aplastic anemia. Genomic DNA acted as the template from which TCR beta VDJ combination and CDR3 sequence profiling were carried out. Each CDR3 protein is one row after TCRdb ran MiXCR on the reads. The data contain roughly 180,000 distinct CDR3 sequences, around 63% of them singletons. Patients who underwent sequencing had shown CD8+CD57+ cell expansion by flow cytometry. Material: sorted CD4+, CD8+, or CD8+CD57+ T cells (not recorded which) from PBMCs. These receptor sequences come from a human donor with aplastic anemia.

The chain is built from TRBV12-3 or TRBV12-4 and TRBJ2-1; D is ambiguous. V gave up 5 bases and J gave up 7 bases, with 12 bases separating them. The CDR3 extends over 13 amino acids. CDR3 residues: CASSPSGWNEQFF. The CDR3 region has the DNA TGTGCCAGCAGTCCAAGTGGGTGGAATGAGCAGTTCTTC.

The rearrangement joins TRBV7-2 to TRBJ2-3; D remains unclear. V gave up 5 bases and J gave up 4 bases, with 13 bases separating them. Looked up from germline, CDR1 is SGHTA and CDR2 is FQGNSA. The length of the CDR3 is 14 residues. The CDR3 loop reads CASSDRTYPDTQYF. The CDR3 DNA reads as TGTGCCAGCAGCGACCGGACGTATCCAGATACGCAGTATTTT.

The chain has TRBV25-1 and TRBJ2-7; either TRBD1 or TRBD2 may supply D (5 bases each). This CDR3 has 12 amino acids. The germline V and J ends were trimmed by 6 bases and 4 bases, with 10 bases remaining between them. The germline V gene encodes CDR1 MGHDK and CDR2 SYGVNS. The CDR3 sequence is CASRRDEYEQYF. The CDR3 DNA reads TGTGCCAGCAGAAGGGACGAATACGAGCAGTACTTC.

This clonotype has only one observation. One end of the junction does not line up with germline, which may come from a read error. The CDR3: CATSAGDVRTGELSF. CDR3 coding DNA: TGTGCCACCAGTGCCGGCGATGTAAGGACCGGGGAGCTGTCTTTT. This sequence joins TRBV24-1 and TRBJ2-2; perhaps TRBD2 as D (5 bases). CDR1 and CDR2 from the germline V gene are KGHDR and SFDVKD. This CDR3 spans 15 amino acids.

The chain employs TRBV7-2 and TRBJ1-2, with D tentatively TRBD1 (5 bases). Germline V gene sequence: CDR1 SGHTA, CDR2 FQGNSA. V lost 4 bases to trimming and J lost 7 bases, with 10 bases between them. CDR3 length equals 12 residues. CDR3 DNA: TGTGCCAGCAGCTCCCTGACAGTTGGCTACACCTTC. Encoded protein: CASSSLTVGYTF.

The V and J genes are TRBV7-9 and TRBJ2-3; 7 nucleotides line up with TRBD1. CDR1 SEHNR and CDR2 FQNEAQ come from the germline V gene (reference sequence). The CDR3 contains 15 residues. With V trimmed by 3 bases and J by 5 bases, 8 bases remained unmatched. The CDR3 DNA reads TGTGCCAGCAGCTTCGGGACAGATAGGGAAGATACGCAGTATTTT. It codes for CASSFGTDREDTQYF.

This clonotype was counted only a few times. The chain recombines TRBV5-1 with TRBJ2-7; D is perhaps TRBD2 (5 bases). Trimming took 0 bases from V and 2 from J, leaving 12 bases between them. CDR1 and CDR2 from the germline V gene are SGHRS and YFSETQ. The CDR3 spans 15 residues. This CDR3 is CASSLVRGWAYEQYF. The CDR3 DNA follows: TGCGCCAGCAGCTTGGTACGGGGTTGGGCCTACGAGCAGTACTTC.

This chain joins TRBV10-1 and TRBJ1-6; D is possibly TRBD1 (6 bases). V was pared by 3 bases and J by 13 bases, with 16 bases between. The CDR3 spans 14 residues. CDR1 is WNHNN, CDR2 SYGVQD, per germline (reference sequence). CDR3 region: CASSDHRETSPLHF. The CDR3 nucleotides read TGCGCCAGCAGTGACCACAGGGAAACCAGCCCCCTCCACTTT.

Turning to this clonotype: At one end the junction does not follow the germline gene, possibly because of a read error. The gene calls are TRBV10-1 and TRBJ2-7; weak D call: TRBD2 (5 bases). The CDR3 has 14 amino acids. Germline CDR1 and CDR2: WNHNN and SYGVQD (reference sequence). The CDR3 nucleotides read TGCGCCAGCACCCGGGATCTCGAGTCCTCCGAGCAGTACTTC. Translating gives CASTRDLESSEQYF.

A few counts support this clonotype. V gene TRBV15 combines with J gene TRBJ2-3, with D possibly being TRBD2 (6 bases). V was shortened by 2 bases and J by 0 bases, with 15 bases between the two germline ends. The length of the CDR3 is 17 residues. CDR1 LNHNV and CDR2 YYDKDF come from the germline V gene (reference sequence). CDR3 sequence: CATSRLSSGTSTDTQYF. Here the CDR3 DNA reads TGTGCCACCAGCAGATTGAGTAGCGGAACTAGCACAGATACGCAGTATTTT.

V usage is TRBV5-1 and J usage is TRBJ2-3, with D perhaps assigned TRBD1 or TRBD2 (5 bases each). Germline CDR1 is SGHRS and CDR2 is YFSETQ. The V end lost 3 bases, the J end lost 6 bases, and 5 bases lay between the germline ends. The CDR3 length is 11 residues. CDR3 sequence (DNA): TGCGCCAGCAGCTGGGGGGATACGCAGTATTTT. Translating gives CASSWGDTQYF.

A word on this clonotype: At one end, the junction sequence differs from germline, possibly due to a read error. The chain uses TRBV7-7 and TRBJ2-5; D is uncertain. Germline CDR1 reads SSHAT; CDR2 reads FNYEAQ (reference sequence). CDR3 length: 13 residues. CDR3 sequence (DNA): TGTGCTAGCAGCCCAAGGACGGGAGAGACCCAGTACTTC. Translating it yields CASSPRTGETQYF.

The chain combines TRBV29-1 with TRBJ1-5, with D perhaps TRBD1 (6 bases). The CDR3 extends over 17 amino acids. In germline, CDR1 is SQVTM, CDR2 ANQGSEA. V lost 6 bases and J lost 0, with 21 bases in between. Written as DNA, the CDR3 is TGCAGCGTCACGGCCGGGGGGCTACCGGGTAGCAATCAGCCCCAGCATTTT. It translates to CSVTAGGLPGSNQPQHF.

This clonotype came up a few times. V and J are TRBV7-4 and TRBJ2-7, with D tentatively TRBD1 (6 bases). V lost 5 bases to trimming and J lost 3 bases, with 11 bases between them. CDR1 and CDR2 (germline): SGHVT, SQSDAQ. This CDR3 has 13 amino acids. As DNA, the CDR3 is TGTGCCAGCAGCCCCCAAGGGGGCTACGAGCAGTACTTC. Its protein product is CASSPQGGYEQYF.